This TCR beta chain was found in a study of T-cell reconstitution after alpha-beta-depleted transplantation in children. From germline, CDR1 is MNHEY and CDR2 SMNVEV (reference sequence). CDR3 length: 12 residues. V dropped 7 bases and J dropped 8 bases, with 12 bases sitting between them. General observations from the study: When one year had passed after transplant, most T-cell counts and diversity came from newly produced T cells. The study reportedly traced alpha-beta T cells about two months after transplant to several hundred expanded graft clones. Where some patients showed high TCRbeta diversity at day 60, it came from recipient T cells and thymic progenitors that had survived.

In its sample, this clonotype was seen a few times. Its antigen remains unidentified. A library of TCRbeta sequences, prepared with unique molecular identifiers, was generated. TCRdb recomputed calls from the PCR reads with MiXCR, one row per CDR3 protein. The sample includes around 700,000 distinct CDR3 sequences, roughly 13% seen only once; the top ten take about 0.79%. The V and J genes are TRBV27 and TRBJ2-1; D perhaps matches TRBD2 (7 bases). This TCR came from a girl aged 2 to 9 with congenital amegakaryocytic thrombocytopenia, due to receive a stem cell transplant. The source was PBMCs, collected before TCRalphabeta/CD19-depleted stem cell transplant. The CDR3 DNA is TGTGCCAGCAATAGGGGGGGTGATGAGCAGTTCTTC. The encoded protein is CASNRGGDEQFF.